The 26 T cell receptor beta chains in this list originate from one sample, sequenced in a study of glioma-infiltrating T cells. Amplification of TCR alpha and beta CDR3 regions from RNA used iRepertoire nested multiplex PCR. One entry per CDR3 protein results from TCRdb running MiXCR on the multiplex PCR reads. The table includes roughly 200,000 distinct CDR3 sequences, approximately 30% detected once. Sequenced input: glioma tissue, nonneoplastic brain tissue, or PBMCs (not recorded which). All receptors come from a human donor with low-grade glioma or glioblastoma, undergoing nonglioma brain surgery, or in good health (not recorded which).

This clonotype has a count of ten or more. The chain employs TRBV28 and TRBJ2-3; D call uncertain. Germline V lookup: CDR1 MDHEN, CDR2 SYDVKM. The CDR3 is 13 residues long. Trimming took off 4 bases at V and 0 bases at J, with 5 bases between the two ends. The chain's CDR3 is CASSSPSTDTQYF. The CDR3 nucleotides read TGTGCCAGCAGTTCTCCTAGCACAGATACGCAGTATTTT.

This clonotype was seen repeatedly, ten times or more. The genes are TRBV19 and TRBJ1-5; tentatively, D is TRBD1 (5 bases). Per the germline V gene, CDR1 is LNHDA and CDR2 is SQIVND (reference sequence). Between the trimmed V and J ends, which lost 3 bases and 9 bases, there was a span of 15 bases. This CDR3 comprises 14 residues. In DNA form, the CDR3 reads TGTGCCAGTAGTATCCTCGGCAGGGACTGGCCCCAGCATTTT. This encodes CASSILGRDWPQHF.

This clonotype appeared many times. CDR3 protein: CSVAGTAAYEQYF. DNA for the CDR3: TGCAGCGTTGCCGGGACAGCCGCCTACGAGCAGTACTTC. This rearrangement joins TRBV29-1 to TRBJ2-7; 7 bases match TRBD1. This CDR3 spans 13 amino acids. Germline CDR1 and CDR2: SQVTM and ANQGSEA. V gave up 4 bases and J gave up 2 bases; unmatched junction bases: 5.

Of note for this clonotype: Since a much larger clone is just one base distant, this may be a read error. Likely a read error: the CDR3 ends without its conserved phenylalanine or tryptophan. DNA of the CDR3: TGTGCCAGCAGCCACGGGACAGGGGAGGGCTACACCCTC. It codes for CASSHGTGEGYTL. This chain connects TRBV4-2 to TRBJ1-2; 10 bases line up with TRBD1. V was pared by 3 bases and J by 8 bases, with 3 bases of the junction left unmatched. Germline CDR1 reads LGHNA; CDR2 reads YNFKEQ. The CDR3 loop spans 13 amino acids.

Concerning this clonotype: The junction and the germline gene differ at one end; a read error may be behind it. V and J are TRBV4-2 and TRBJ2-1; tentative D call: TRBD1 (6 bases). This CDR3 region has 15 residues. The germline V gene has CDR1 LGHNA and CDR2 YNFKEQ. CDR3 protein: CAGSQDGQYYNEQFF. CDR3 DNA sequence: TGTGCCGGCAGCCAAGACGGACAGTACTACAATGAGCAGTTCTTC.

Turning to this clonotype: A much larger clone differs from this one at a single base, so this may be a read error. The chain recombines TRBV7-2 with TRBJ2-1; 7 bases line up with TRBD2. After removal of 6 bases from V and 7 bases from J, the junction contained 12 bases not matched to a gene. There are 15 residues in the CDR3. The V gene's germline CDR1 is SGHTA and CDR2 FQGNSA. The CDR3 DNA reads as TGTGCCAGCAGTAAAGGGAGGGGCTCCGGGAATGAGCAGTTCTTC. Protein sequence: CASSKGRGSGNEQFF.

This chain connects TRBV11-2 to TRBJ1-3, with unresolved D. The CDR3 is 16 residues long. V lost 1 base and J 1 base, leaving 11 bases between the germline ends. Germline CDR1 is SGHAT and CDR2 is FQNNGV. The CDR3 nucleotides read TGTGCCAGCAGCTTAGGGCCGGCCGGATCTGGAAACACCATATATTTT. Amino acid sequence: CASSLGPAGSGNTIYF.

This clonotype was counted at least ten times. In DNA form, the CDR3 reads TGTGCCAGCAGTTCTCGAGACAGTCGGGGCTATGGCTACACCTTC. It encodes CASSSRDSRGYGYTF. This sequence joins TRBV27 and TRBJ1-2; weak D call: TRBD1 (5 bases). Between the trimmed V and J ends, which lost 4 bases and 4 bases, there was a span of 16 bases. Germline V gives CDR1 MNHEY, CDR2 SMNVEV (reference sequence). CDR3 length: 15 residues.

The CDR3 is CASRLRAGGFTDTQYF. In DNA, the CDR3 is TGCGCCAGCAGATTGCGAGCGGGAGGATTTACGGATACGCAGTATTTT. The V and J genes are TRBV5-1 and TRBJ2-3; 9 positions agree with TRBD2. The trim removed 5 bases at V and 6 bases at J, leaving 13 bases unmatched. This CDR3 is built from 16 residues. Per germline, CDR1 SGHRS and CDR2 YFSETQ.

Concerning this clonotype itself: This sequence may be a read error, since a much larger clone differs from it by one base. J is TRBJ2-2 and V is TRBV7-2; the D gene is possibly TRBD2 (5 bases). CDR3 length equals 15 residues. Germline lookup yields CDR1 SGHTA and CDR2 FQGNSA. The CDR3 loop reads CASSLVGPNTGKLFF. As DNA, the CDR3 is TGTGCCAGCAGCTTAGTAGGTCCGAACACCGGGAAGCTGTTTTTT.

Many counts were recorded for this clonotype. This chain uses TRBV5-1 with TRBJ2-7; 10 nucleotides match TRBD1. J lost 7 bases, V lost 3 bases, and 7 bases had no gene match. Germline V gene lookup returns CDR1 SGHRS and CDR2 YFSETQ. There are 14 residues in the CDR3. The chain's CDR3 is CASSYRDRGLEQYF. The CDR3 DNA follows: TGCGCCAGCAGCTACCGGGACAGGGGCTTGGAGCAGTACTTC. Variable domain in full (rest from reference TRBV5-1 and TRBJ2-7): KAGVTQTPRYLIKTRGQQVTLSCSPISGHRSVSWYQQTPGQGLQFLFEYFSETQRNKGNFPGRFSGRQFSNSRSEMNVSTLELGDSALYLCASSYRDRGLEQYFGPGTRLTVT.

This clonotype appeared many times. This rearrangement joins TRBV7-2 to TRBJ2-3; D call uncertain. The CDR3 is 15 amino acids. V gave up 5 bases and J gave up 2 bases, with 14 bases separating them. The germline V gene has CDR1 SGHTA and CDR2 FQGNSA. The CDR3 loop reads CASSTRLAHTDTQYF. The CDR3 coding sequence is TGTGCCAGCAGCACACGACTTGCACACACAGATACGCAGTATTTT.

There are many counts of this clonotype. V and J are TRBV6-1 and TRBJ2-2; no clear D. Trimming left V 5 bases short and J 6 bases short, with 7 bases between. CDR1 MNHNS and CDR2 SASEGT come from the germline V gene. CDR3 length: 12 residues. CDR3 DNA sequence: TGTGCCAGCAGTCGGCAGGCCGGGGAGCTGTTTTTT. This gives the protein CASSRQAGELFF.

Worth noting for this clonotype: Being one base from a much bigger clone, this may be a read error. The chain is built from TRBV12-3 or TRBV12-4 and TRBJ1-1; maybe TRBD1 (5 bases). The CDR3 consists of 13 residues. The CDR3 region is CASSFDSATEGFF. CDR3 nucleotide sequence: TGTGCCAGCAGTTTCGACAGTGCCACTGAAGGTTTCTTT.

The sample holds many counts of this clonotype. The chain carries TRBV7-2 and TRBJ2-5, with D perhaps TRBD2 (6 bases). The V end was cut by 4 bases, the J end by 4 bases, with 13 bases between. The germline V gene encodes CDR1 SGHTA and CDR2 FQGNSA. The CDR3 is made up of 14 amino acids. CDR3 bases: TGTGCCAGCAGCTCCCGGGGAGGCAGAGAGACCCAGTACTTC. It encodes CASSSRGGRETQYF. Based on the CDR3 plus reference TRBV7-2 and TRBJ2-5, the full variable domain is GAGVSQSPSNKVTEKGKDVELRCDPISGHTALYWYRQSLGQGLEFLIYFQGNSAPDKSGLPSDRFSAERTGGSVSTLTIQRTQQEDSAVYLCASSSRGGRETQYFGPGTRLLVL.

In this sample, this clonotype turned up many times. Written as DNA, the CDR3 is TGTGCCAGCAGCTTAGGAGGACAGCTGAATTCACCCCTCCACTTT. This encodes CASSLGGQLNSPLHF. The chain combines TRBV7-2 with TRBJ1-6, with D possibly matching TRBD1 (6 bases). This CDR3 comprises 15 residues. V dropped 1 base and J dropped 7 bases, with 11 bases sitting between them. Per the germline V gene, CDR1 is SGHTA and CDR2 is FQGNSA. The complete variable domain, with remaining parts taken from reference TRBV7-2 and TRBJ1-6, reads GAGVSQSPSNKVTEKGKDVELRCDPISGHTALYWYRQSLGQGLEFLIYFQGNSAPDKSGLPSDRFSAERTGGSVSTLTIQRTQQEDSAVYLCASSLGGQLNSPLHFGNGTRLTVT.

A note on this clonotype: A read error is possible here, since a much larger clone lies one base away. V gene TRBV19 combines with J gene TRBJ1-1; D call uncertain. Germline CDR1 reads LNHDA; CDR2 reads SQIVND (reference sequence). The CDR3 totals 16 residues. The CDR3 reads CASSSNLAPGNTEVFF. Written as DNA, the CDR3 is TGTGCCAGTAGTAGTAATTTGGCCCCGGGAAACACTGAAGTTTTCTTT.

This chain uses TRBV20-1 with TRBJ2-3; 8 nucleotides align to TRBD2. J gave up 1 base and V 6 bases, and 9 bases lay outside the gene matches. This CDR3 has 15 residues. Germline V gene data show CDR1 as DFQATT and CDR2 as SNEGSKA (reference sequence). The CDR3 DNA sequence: TGCAGTGCAAATAGCGGGATACAAGGCACAGATACGCAGTATTTT. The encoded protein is CSANSGIQGTDTQYF.

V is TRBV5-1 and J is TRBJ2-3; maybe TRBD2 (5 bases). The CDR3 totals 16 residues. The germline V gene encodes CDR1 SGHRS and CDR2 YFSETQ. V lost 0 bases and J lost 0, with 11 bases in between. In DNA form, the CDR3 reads TGCGCCAGCAGCTTGGAGGGCGGGCCGAGCACAGATACGCAGTATTTT. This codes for CASSLEGGPSTDTQYF. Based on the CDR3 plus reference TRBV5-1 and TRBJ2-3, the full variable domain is KAGVTQTPRYLIKTRGQQVTLSCSPISGHRSVSWYQQTPGQGLQFLFEYFSETQRNKGNFPGRFSGRQFSNSRSEMNVSTLELGDSALYLCASSLEGGPSTDTQYFGPGTRLTVL.

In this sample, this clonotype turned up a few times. CDR3 protein: CASRIQGTHEQFF. CDR3 bases: TGTGCCAGCAGGATTCAGGGTACCCATGAGCAGTTCTTC. The V gene is TRBV12-3 or TRBV12-4, the J gene TRBJ2-1; tentative D call: TRBD1 (5 bases). Trimming left V 6 bases short and J 8 bases short, with 14 bases between. This CDR3 comprises 13 residues.

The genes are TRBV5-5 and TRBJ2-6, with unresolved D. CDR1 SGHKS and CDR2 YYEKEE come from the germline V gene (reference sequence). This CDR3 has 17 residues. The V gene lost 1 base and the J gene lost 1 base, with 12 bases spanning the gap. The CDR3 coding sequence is TGTGCCAGCAGCTTGACGGGCCCTACATCTGGGGCCAACGTCCTGACTTTC. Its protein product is CASSLTGPTSGANVLTF.

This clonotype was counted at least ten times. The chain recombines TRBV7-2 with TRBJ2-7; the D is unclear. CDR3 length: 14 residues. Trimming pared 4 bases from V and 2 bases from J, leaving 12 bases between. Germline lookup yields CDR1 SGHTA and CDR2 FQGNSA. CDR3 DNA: TGTGCCAGCAGCTGGTACTGGGGAACCTACGAGCAGTACTTC. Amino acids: CASSWYWGTYEQYF.

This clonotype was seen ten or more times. CDR3 in amino acids: CASTQGTEQYF. DNA of the CDR3: TGTGCCAGCACCCAGGGGACCGAGCAGTACTTC. J is TRBJ2-7 and V is TRBV6-1; D might be TRBD1 (6 bases). V was shortened by 7 bases and J by 6 bases, with 10 bases between the two germline ends. This CDR3 contains 11 residues. The germline CDR1 and CDR2 sequences are MNHNS and SASEGT.

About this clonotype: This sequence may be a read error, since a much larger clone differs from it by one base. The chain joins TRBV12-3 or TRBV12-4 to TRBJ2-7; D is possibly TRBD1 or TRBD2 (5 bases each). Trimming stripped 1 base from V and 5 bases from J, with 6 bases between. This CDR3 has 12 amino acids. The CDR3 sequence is CASSLGGDEQYF. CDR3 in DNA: TGTGCCAGCAGTTTAGGAGGGGACGAGCAGTACTTC.

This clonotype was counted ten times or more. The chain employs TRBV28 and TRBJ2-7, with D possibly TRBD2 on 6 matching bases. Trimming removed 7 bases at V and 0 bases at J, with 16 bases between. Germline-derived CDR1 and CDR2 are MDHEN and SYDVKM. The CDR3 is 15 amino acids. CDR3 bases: TGTGCCAGCAACCCGGAGGGCAAAAGCTCCTACGAGCAGTACTTC. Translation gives CASNPEGKSSYEQYF.

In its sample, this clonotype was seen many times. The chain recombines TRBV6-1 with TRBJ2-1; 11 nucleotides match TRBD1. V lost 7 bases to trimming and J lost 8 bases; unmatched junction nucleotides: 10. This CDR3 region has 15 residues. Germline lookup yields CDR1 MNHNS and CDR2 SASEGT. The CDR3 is CASTTRDRGSHEQFF. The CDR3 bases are TGTGCCAGCACCACCCGGGACAGGGGGAGCCATGAGCAGTTCTTC.